The entry below gives a single T cell receptor (beta chain) sequence along with its context. Per germline, CDR1 MDHEN and CDR2 SYDVKM. The CDR3 contains 14 residues. V was pared by 5 bases and J by 7 bases, with 17 bases between. The sample comes from a study of cytomegalovirus exposure and HLA in healthy donors. Use of 60 Vbeta and 13 Jbeta primers characterized the PCR. Only in-frame clones appear in the TCRdb table, and some are missing; sequencing was by immunoSEQ multiplex PCR. The table shows roughly 150,000 clones, with about four fifths occurring only once. The source material was PBMCs. The chain is built from TRBV28 and TRBJ1-2, with a weak D call TRBD1 (5 bases). This sequence was found in a man aged 30-40 years in good health and CMV-seropositive. CDR3 amino acids: CASSPEGPFRGYTF. Written as DNA, the CDR3 is TGTGCCAGCAGTCCGGAGGGGCCCTTTCGTGGCTACACCTTC.